This T cell receptor (beta chain) comes out of a study of T cells in Graves' hyperthyroidism and ophthalmopathy (dated by TCRdb to between 2017 and 2020). For the study in its entirety: Peripheral blood samples were taken at the time of initial diagnosis, prior to any treatment. A discovery cohort of about a hundred patients, fewer than 50 with Graves' ophthalmopathy and about 58 with stable Graves' hyperthyroidism, was used to find distinguishing TCR V-J signatures. Prospective prediction of ophthalmopathy was tested in an independent validation cohort consisting of fewer than 20 hyperthyroidism patients and approximately 16 patients who later progressed to ophthalmopathy. The roughly 100 discovery patients were randomly split 7:3 into training and test sets. The study also compared thyroid tissue and blood T-cell repertoires from over 5 Graves' hyperthyroidism patients. After blood sampling, hyperthyroidism patients were treated with methimazole at a starting dose of 30 mg daily, and ophthalmopathy patients were treated with high-dose intravenous methylprednisolone. TCR Vbeta CDR3 sequencing of some 140 peripheral blood samples (around 45 ophthalmopathy, under 80 hyperthyroidism and some 17 progressor patients) is reported in the paper.

Amplification of TCR beta CDR3 regions was carried out from RNA transcripts. A first-round RT-PCR of the TCR CDR3 used the HTBI primer set with the Qiagen OneStep RT-PCR kit. Libraries were constructed in a second round of multiplex PCR, after which size selection and purification were carried out. Sequencing of the libraries was done on an Illumina HiSeq2000 using paired-end 100 bp reads. In the authors' own workflow: SOAPnuke was used to process the raw data, throwing out any read that contained adapters or uncalled bases, had a mean Phred below 15, or lacked an exact constant-primer or identifier match. COPE v1.2.5 was used to merge the high-quality paired reads, and each unique nucleotide sequence was defined as a clonotype. MiTCR v1.1 was used to align clonotypes to the IMGT TRBV, TRBD and TRBJ reference segments. Only V-J combinations with frequency above 0.0001, covering 98% to 99.2% of repertoires, were analysed. The TCS score was defined as F50 (clonal expansion) divided by E x V (chaos), with BLOSUM62-based TCRdist calculated between CDR3 peptides within each V-J. Welch's t-statistics and random forest reduced some 510 V-J features to under 15, which were used in a naive Bayes classifier (R e1071). Starting from the raw public reads, TCRdb applied fastp trimming at Q25, assembled clones with MiXCR and retained in-frame beta chains. Every entry covers one CDR3 protein and lists the most common genes and DNA from its rows. In this record, the V and J calls reflect TCRdb's handling and not the investigators' own analysis. In all, the sample holds approximately 350,000 distinct CDR3 sequences, and roughly 15% of those were seen once. The leading ten clones occupy roughly a fifth of the sample.

The CDR3 sequence holds 15 residues, the cysteine and phenylalanine included. Only the CDR3 part of the read is kept: 45 bases, read in frame from the first base. Ends trimmed: V by 1 base, J by 6 bases; bases unmatched to a gene: 2. The germline V gene sets CDR1 to SGHAT and CDR2 to FQNNGV. Moderately to severely active disease, a Clinical Activity Score of at least 3, a NOSPECS grade of at least 4, and a duration under 3 months were present in ophthalmopathy patients. Any patient with an uncontrolled infection, another autoimmune disease, pregnancy or lactation was excluded. Diagnoses were established on the basis of clinical symptoms, serum thyroxine and TRAb, thyroid ultrasound, and orbital computed tomography. Ficoll-Paque density gradient centrifugation was used to isolate PBMCs from approximately 11 ml of fresh peripheral blood. Total RNA was extracted using Trizol reagent, and RNA quality was assessed on an Agilent 2100 Bioanalyzer.

This clonotype was recorded at least ten times. Its antigen is currently not known. No much larger clone exists at a distance of one base, and base qualities are not known. Broad study findings and their caveats: A 13 V-J signature model separated ophthalmopathy from stable hyperthyroidism, with nearly 90% sensitivity and 81% to 82% specificity in cross-validation and 80%/75% in testing. Sample size was not statistically predetermined, and investigators were not blinded to group allocation. In validation, the model predicted progression to ophthalmopathy with just under 71% sensitivity and approximately 74% specificity, a median of around 6.6 months before onset. Most expanded thyroid clonotypes (frequency above 0.001) were also found in blood, which suggests that blood repertoires may mirror thyroid immune responses.

The TCR sequence derives from a woman in her fifties or sixties with Graves' ophthalmopathy. The sample comprised blood. The sequence is built from TRBV11-2 and TRBJ1-5; 11 bases in the middle match TRBD1. CDR3 loop: CASSLGTGGAQPQHF. The DNA reads TGTGCCAGCAGCTTAGGGACAGGGGGCGCTCAGCCCCAGCATTTT.